Following are 31 T cell receptor beta chains from one sample sequenced in a study of identical twins. Each CDR3 protein gets one entry after TCRdb re-called the 5' RACE reads with MiXCR. The table has roughly 720,000 distinct CDR3 sequences, around a sixth seen once. These data were also filed under a second study, of T cells expressing NK-cell markers.

The specimen was PBMCs. These receptors originate from a woman under 30 in good health.

This chain links TRBV2 with TRBJ2-3; TRBD1 matches 7 bases. Germline V gene lookup returns CDR1 SNHLY and CDR2 FYNNEI. Germline trimming cut 9 bases from V and 3 bases from J; bases unmatched to any gene: 3. The CDR3 covers 12 residues. For the CDR3, the DNA is TGTGCCAGTGACAGGGAAACAGATACGCAGTATTTT. Protein sequence: CASDRETDTQYF.

This clonotype was detected ten times or more. V and J are TRBV20-1 and TRBJ2-7; 9 bases are shared with TRBD2. V lost 3 bases to trimming and J lost 6 bases; unmatched junction nucleotides: 12. The CDR3 length is 15 residues. CDR1 is DFQATT, CDR2 SNEGSKA, per germline (reference sequence). The CDR3 protein is CSASEGGRAQFEQYF. DNA of the CDR3: TGCAGTGCTAGTGAGGGCGGGAGGGCTCAGTTCGAGCAGTACTTC.

In its sample, this clonotype was seen a few times. The chain recombines TRBV5-1 with TRBJ2-7; 8 bases agree with TRBD2. Germline assignment: CDR1 SGHRS and CDR2 YFSETQ. The CDR3 contains 14 residues. With 6 bases clipped from V and 2 bases from J, the junction kept 7 bases outside the gene matches. This CDR3 is CASTNSGGAYEQYF. CDR3 DNA: TGCGCCAGCACCAACTCGGGAGGGGCCTACGAGCAGTACTTC.

The chain employs TRBV20-1 and TRBJ1-6, with 8 bases lining up with TRBD1. The ends lost 2 bases at V and 6 bases at J; junction bases unmatched: 6. The CDR3 spans 15 residues. Per germline, CDR1 DFQATT and CDR2 SNEGSKA (reference sequence). The CDR3, as DNA: TGCAGTGCTAGATGGCGGACAGGGCGTAATTCACCCCTCCACTTT. Translation: CSARWRTGRNSPLHF.

This clonotype turned up a few times. The genes are TRBV3-1 and TRBJ2-1, with 9 bases that match TRBD2. Trimming at V came to 4 bases and at J to 7 bases, leaving 8 bases not matched to a gene. Germline lookup yields CDR1 LGHDT and CDR2 YNNKEL (reference sequence). The CDR3 runs to 15 residues. The CDR3 DNA follows: TGTGCCAGCAGCCCGGGCGGGGGGGCTGGGAATGAGCAGTTCTTC. Encoded protein: CASSPGGGAGNEQFF.

This chain joins TRBV6-1 and TRBJ2-3; no clear D gene. CDR1 MNHNS and CDR2 SASEGT come from the germline V gene. The CDR3 is 11 residues long. Trimming stripped 11 bases from V and 9 bases from J, with 15 bases between. The chain's CDR3 is CAVGPHRTQYF. The CDR3 DNA is TGTGCCGTAGGTCCCCACAGAACGCAGTATTTT.

The CDR3 bases are TGTGCTAGTGGTTTCCCGGGGGATGAGCAGTTCTTC. It codes for CASGFPGDEQFF. This chain links TRBV12-5 with TRBJ2-1; D perhaps matches TRBD2 (6 bases). V was shortened by 3 bases and J by 8 bases, with 8 bases between the two germline ends. Per germline, CDR1 LGHNT and CDR2 FRNRAP. The CDR3 consists of 12 residues.

On this clonotype: The junction does not match germline at one end; this may be a read error. The J gene is TRBJ2-2, the V gene TRBV12-3 or TRBV12-4; TRBD2 agrees at 10 bases. The CDR3 consists of 15 residues. The CDR3 nucleotides are TGTGCCAGCAGCTTAGCGGGGGGCCAATTAGGGGAGCTGTTTTTT. Its protein is CASSLAGGQLGELFF.

This clonotype has just a few counts. This chain joins TRBV9 and TRBJ2-7; TRBD1 aligns across 7 bases. The ends lost 3 bases at V and 2 bases at J; junction bases unmatched: 8. CDR1 and CDR2 from the germline V gene are SGDLS and YYNGEE. CDR3 length equals 15 residues. The CDR3 DNA is TGTGCCAGCAGCGACGGACAGGCGCTTGCCTACGAGCAGTACTTC. Residues: CASSDGQALAYEQYF.

This clonotype was seen a single time. The chain employs TRBV12-3 or TRBV12-4 and TRBJ2-7; TRBD1 might be the D (6 bases). V was pared by 6 bases and J by 2 bases, with 11 bases between. The CDR3 extends over 13 amino acids. CDR3 sequence reads: CASRPGAAYEQYF. In DNA form, the CDR3 reads TGTGCCAGCAGGCCAGGGGCCGCCTACGAGCAGTACTTC.

The rearrangement joins TRBV9 to TRBJ1-4; the D is unclear. The length of the CDR3 is 12 residues. Trimming pared 4 bases from V and 8 bases from J, leaving 9 bases between. Germline loops: CDR1 SGDLS, CDR2 YYNGEE. As DNA, the CDR3 is TGTGCCAGCAGCTCCGGGGAGGAAAAACTGTTTTTT. Amino acids: CASSSGEEKLFF. Drawing the rest from reference TRBV9 and TRBJ1-4, the complete variable domain is DSGVTQTPKHLITATGQRVTLRCSPRSGDLSVYWYQQSLDQGLQFLIQYYNGEERAKGNILERFSAQQFPDLHSELNLSSLELGDSALYFCASSSGEEKLFFGSGTQLSVL.

This clonotype turned up a few times. The chain recombines TRBV20-1 with TRBJ2-5; D assignment may be TRBD1 or TRBD2 (5 bases each). Germline V gene lookup returns CDR1 DFQATT and CDR2 SNEGSKA (reference sequence). Trimming shortened V by 6 bases and J by 1 base, and 12 bases separated the two germline ends. This CDR3 is built from 13 residues. The CDR3: CSASGTLQETQYF. CDR3 coding DNA: TGCAGTGCCTCCGGGACCCTCCAAGAGACCCAGTACTTC.

The chain has TRBV5-1 and TRBJ2-1; TRBD2 matches 11 bases. The CDR3 covers 16 residues. Germline assignment: CDR1 SGHRS and CDR2 YFSETQ. J was trimmed by 8 bases and V by 0 bases; bases with no gene match: 7. In DNA form, the CDR3 reads TGCGCCAGCAGCTTGGCCGGGACTAGCGGCTCGGATGAGCAGTTCTTC. It encodes CASSLAGTSGSDEQFF.

This clonotype was detected a few times. The CDR3 protein is CASSAPGLAGWNEQFF. In DNA, the CDR3 is TGTGCCAGCAGTGCCCCGGGACTAGCGGGTTGGAATGAGCAGTTCTTC. The chain recombines TRBV12-3 or TRBV12-4 with TRBJ2-1, with 12 bases matching TRBD2. The CDR3 is 16 residues long. With 5 bases clipped from V and 7 bases from J, the junction kept 9 bases outside the gene matches.

This clonotype showed up many times. The chain employs TRBV5-1 and TRBJ2-7; D not resolved. V lost 1 base and J 7 bases, leaving 12 bases between the germline ends. Germline V lookup: CDR1 SGHRS, CDR2 YFSETQ. The CDR3 is 13 residues long. CDR3 in DNA: TGCGCCAGCAGCTTGTTTAGTCCGGGTGAGCAGTACTTC. Translation gives CASSLFSPGEQYF.

In this sample, this clonotype turned up a few times. The V call is TRBV29-1, the J call TRBJ2-7; D remains ambiguous. V was shortened by 5 bases and J by 2 bases, with 10 bases between the two germline ends. The CDR3 has 12 amino acids. Looked up from germline, CDR1 is SQVTM and CDR2 is ANQGSEA. The CDR3 DNA is TGCAGCGTTAAAGGGCGGACCTACGAGCAGTACTTC. Translation gives CSVKGRTYEQYF.

The chain combines TRBV5-8 with TRBJ2-5; D not certain. CDR3 size: 15 residues. Germline lookup yields CDR1 SGHTS and CDR2 YDEGEE. V was trimmed by 0 bases and J by 2 bases, leaving 11 bases between them. The CDR3 here is CASSLARTVQETQYF. The CDR3 DNA is TGTGCCAGCAGCTTGGCGAGGACGGTACAAGAGACCCAGTACTTC. The complete variable domain, with remaining parts taken from reference TRBV5-8 and TRBJ2-5, reads EAGVTQSPTHLIKTRGQQATLRCSPISGHTSVYWYQQALGLGLQFLLWYDEGEERNRGNFPPRFSGRQFPNYSSELNVNALELEDSALYLCASSLARTVQETQYFGPGTRLLVL.

V is TRBV6-4 and J is TRBJ2-1, with 10 bases that match TRBD2. Per the germline V gene, CDR1 is MRHNA and CDR2 is SNTAGT. CDR3 length: 15 amino acids. J lost 6 bases, V lost 5 bases, and 7 bases had no gene match. The CDR3 nucleotides read TGTGCCAGCAGTACCGGGACTAGCGAGGGCAATGAGCAGTTCTTC. Encoded protein: CASSTGTSEGNEQFF.

The V gene is TRBV20-1, the J gene TRBJ2-5; D may be TRBD2 (6 bases). V was clipped by 2 bases and J by 3 bases, with 13 bases between them. Per the germline V gene, CDR1 is DFQATT and CDR2 is SNEGSKA (reference sequence). The CDR3 totals 14 residues. The chain's CDR3 is CSARPLSGKETQYF. CDR3 coding DNA: TGCAGTGCTAGACCCCTTAGCGGAAAAGAGACCCAGTACTTC.

This clonotype was counted once. This chain connects TRBV20-1 to TRBJ2-1, with 7 nucleotides matching TRBD2. From germline, CDR1 is DFQATT and CDR2 SNEGSKA (reference sequence). V was pared by 0 bases and J by 13 bases, with 3 bases of the junction left unmatched. This CDR3 has 11 residues. The CDR3 region has the DNA TGCAGTGCTAGAGATCAGCGGGACCAGTTCTTC. This sequence encodes CSARDQRDQFF.

The V and J genes are TRBV20-1 and TRBJ1-2; TRBD1 is a possible D gene (5 bases). The germline gives CDR1 DFQATT, CDR2 SNEGSKA (reference sequence). CDR3 length: 14 residues. The ends were cut back, 2 bases at V and 5 bases at J, with 15 bases in the middle. This CDR3 reads CSARLTRGGYGYTF. DNA of the CDR3: TGCAGTGCTAGATTGACTCGGGGCGGATATGGCTACACCTTC.

The V gene is TRBV7-6, the J gene TRBJ1-1; D is ambiguous. The CDR3 length is 13 residues. Germline V gene sequence: CDR1 SGHVS, CDR2 FNYEAQ. Trimming removed 2 bases at V and 6 bases at J, with 10 bases between. CDR3 amino acids: CASSLNGKSEAFF. DNA of the CDR3: TGTGCCAGCAGCTTAAACGGAAAATCTGAAGCTTTCTTT. Together with reference TRBV7-6 and TRBJ1-1, the CDR3 gives the full variable domain: GAGVSQSPRYKVTKRGQDVALRCDPISGHVSLYWYRQALGQGPEFLTYFNYEAQQDKSGLPNDRFSAERPEGSISTLTIQRTEQRDSAMYRCASSLNGKSEAFFGQGTRLTVV.

This clonotype appeared many times. The rearrangement links TRBV11-2 to TRBJ1-1, with 7 bases that match TRBD1. V was pared by 0 bases and J by 1 base, with 2 bases of the junction left unmatched. The CDR3 consists of 15 residues. From germline, CDR1 is SGHAT and CDR2 FQNNGV. In DNA form, the CDR3 reads TGTGCCAGCAGCTTAGAGCCAGGGGGGAACACTGAAGCTTTCTTT. It codes for CASSLEPGGNTEAFF.

The CDR3 DNA follows: TGTGCCAGCAGCCAGTCGTACGAGCTGTTTTTT. The encoded protein is CASSQSYELFF. The rearrangement joins TRBV3-1 to TRBJ2-2, with no clear D. The CDR3 runs to 11 residues. V lost 3 bases and J 11 bases, leaving 7 bases between the germline ends. Germline assignment: CDR1 LGHDT and CDR2 YNNKEL (reference sequence).

This clonotype was recorded a few times. The rearrangement joins TRBV20-1 to TRBJ1-3; D call uncertain. CDR1 and CDR2 from the germline V gene are DFQATT and SNEGSKA (reference sequence). This CDR3 is 17 amino acids long. Deletions cut 3 bases from V and 2 bases from J, with 20 bases between. The DNA for the CDR3 is TGCAGTGCTAGTCCTCCGGGCCGCTGGGCCCCTGGAAACACCATATATTTT. It is translated as CSASPPGRWAPGNTIYF.

V is TRBV19 and J is TRBJ2-1; D possibly corresponds to TRBD2 (5 bases). The germline V gene encodes CDR1 LNHDA and CDR2 SQIVND (reference sequence). The CDR3 spans 11 residues. V was trimmed by 7 bases and J by 9 bases, leaving 10 bases between them. CDR3 in amino acids: CASTLEGEQFF. DNA for the CDR3: TGTGCCAGTACCCTAGAGGGTGAGCAGTTCTTC.

V usage is TRBV29-1 and J usage is TRBJ2-2, with 7 bases fitting TRBD1. The germline V gene has CDR1 SQVTM and CDR2 ANQGSEA. After removal of 7 bases from V and 8 bases from J, the junction contained 7 bases not matched to a gene. The CDR3 covers 12 residues. In DNA form, the CDR3 reads TGCAGCGGCAACAGGGGTGGAGGGGAGCTGTTTTTT. This codes for CSGNRGGGELFF.

This clonotype was seen only a few times. This chain joins TRBV5-6 and TRBJ2-3; D is unresolved. This CDR3 contains 13 residues. Germline V gene sequence: CDR1 SGHDT, CDR2 YYEEEE. V lost 4 bases and J 8 bases, leaving 14 bases between the germline ends. CDR3 DNA sequence: TGTGCCAGCAGCCGCATTTCACCGGGTACGCAGTATTTT. Translating gives CASSRISPGTQYF.

In this sample, this clonotype turned up many times. This chain connects TRBV20-1 to TRBJ1-1; the match to TRBD1 covers 7 bases. V was pared by 3 bases and J by 3 bases, with 16 bases of the junction left unmatched. The germline gives CDR1 DFQATT, CDR2 SNEGSKA (reference sequence). The CDR3 has 17 amino acids. The CDR3 is CSARPDRWTSLYTEAFF. The DNA of the CDR3 is TGCAGTGCTAGGCCGGACAGGTGGACTAGTTTGTACACTGAAGCTTTCTTT.

V and J are TRBV3-1 and TRBJ2-5; possibly TRBD2 for D (5 bases). The CDR3 consists of 14 residues. With 6 bases removed from V and 1 base from J, the gap between germline ends came to 12 bases. Germline loops: CDR1 LGHDT, CDR2 YNNKEL (reference sequence). CDR3 in DNA: TGTGCCAGCAGACTTTCGGGGAGCCAAGAGACCCAGTACTTC. It codes for CASRLSGSQETQYF.

This clonotype was seen a few times. The V and J genes are TRBV20-1 and TRBJ2-7; TRBD2 aligns across 10 bases. Losses at the gene ends were 7 bases for V and 0 bases for J; bases not matched to a gene: 18. Germline CDR1 reads DFQATT; CDR2 reads SNEGSKA (reference sequence). CDR3 length: 18 amino acids. The CDR3 DNA reads as TGCAGTGTCCCCCCGCCCAGCGGGGGGGCATCTGGCTCCTACGAGCAGTACTTC. This gives the protein CSVPPPSGGASGSYEQYF.